The source of this TCR beta chain is a study of post-analysis software for immune sequencing data. Study-wide context: Several disease courses (relapsing-remitting, secondary progressive and progressive-relapsing) of multiple sclerosis were included. Points from the study as a whole: Four or five TRBV segments (TRBV5-6, TRBV5-1 and TRBV20-1 among them) occurred more frequently in patients than in controls. Significantly lower normalized Chao1 diversity was seen in multiple sclerosis patients than in controls. F-measure co-clustering was strong for batch-matched samples.

Worth noting for this clonotype: Its matching antigen is unknown.

Unique molecular identifiers were built into the TCR beta cDNA libraries. A population of roughly 0.9 to 11 million T cells gave rise to a few hundred thousand cDNA molecules. MiXCR was run by TCRdb on the PCR reads, yielding one entry per CDR3 protein. This table holds some 260,000 distinct CDR3 sequences, approximately 34% found once. The CDR3 sequence is 14 residues long. V lost 1 base and J 6 bases, leaving 9 bases between the germline ends. This receptor was taken from a girl aged 5-17 years with multiple sclerosis. The sample consisted of blood. This chain connects TRBV12-3 or TRBV12-4 to TRBJ2-2, with D maybe TRBD1 (6 bases). The chain's CDR3 is CASSLGGGSGELFF. CDR3 bases: TGTGCCAGCAGTTTAGGAGGGGGTTCCGGGGAGCTGTTTTTT.